The 22 T cell receptor beta chains below were found in one sample sequenced in a study of T cells in Graves' hyperthyroidism and ophthalmopathy. TCR beta CDR3 sequences were amplified from RNA transcripts. The TCR CDR3 first-round RT-PCR relied on the HTBI primer set. In TCRdb, the multiplex PCR reads were re-called with MiXCR into one record per CDR3 protein. Here the sample spans roughly 180,000 distinct CDR3 sequences, about 9.4% being singletons. The sequencing input was blood. The receptors here all came from a woman aged 18-35 years with Graves' hyperthyroidism that later progressed to Graves' ophthalmopathy.

Points on this clonotype: A read error may explain this, as a much larger clone is one base away. CDR3 amino acids: CASSFQETMGTEAFF. The CDR3 bases are TGTGCCAGCAGCTTCCAAGAGACCATGGGCACTGAAGCTTTCTTT. The genes are TRBV7-9 and TRBJ1-1; D is uncertain. Germline loops: CDR1 SEHNR, CDR2 FQNEAQ (reference sequence). The CDR3 extends over 15 amino acids. The V and J ends lost 3 bases and 4 bases respectively, with 15 bases between them.

This clonotype was counted only a few times. J is TRBJ2-4 and V is TRBV30; D tentatively reads TRBD1 or TRBD2 (5 bases each). V lost 2 bases and J lost 8, with 16 bases in between. Germline CDR1 is GTSNPN and CDR2 is SVGIG (reference sequence). The CDR3 length is 14 residues. CDR3 in amino acids: CAWSSKRGTDIQYF. CDR3 DNA sequence: TGTGCCTGGAGTTCAAAGAGAGGGACGGACATTCAGTACTTC.

This clonotype has at least ten counts. V and J are TRBV18 and TRBJ2-7; 15 bases line up with TRBD2. This CDR3 is 16 amino acids long. The ends lost 1 base at V and 4 bases at J; junction bases unmatched: 2. CDR1 is KGHSH and CDR2 is LQKENI in the germline V gene. CDR3 in amino acids: CASSPLGTSGRYEQYF. In DNA form, the CDR3 reads TGTGCCAGCTCACCACTTGGGACTAGCGGGAGGTACGAGCAGTACTTC.

This clonotype turned up a few times. This sequence joins TRBV9 and TRBJ1-1; D not resolved. V gave up 0 bases and J gave up 4 bases, with 10 bases separating them. Per the germline V gene, CDR1 is SGDLS and CDR2 is YYNGEE. The CDR3 spans 14 residues. As DNA, the CDR3 is TGTGCCAGCAGCGTAGCTGGCGGGAGCACTGAAGCTTTCTTT. Translation gives CASSVAGGSTEAFF.

This clonotype was seen many times. The chain carries TRBV20-1 and TRBJ2-2; 7 bases match TRBD2. Germline-derived CDR1 and CDR2 are DFQATT and SNEGSKA (reference sequence). Losses at the gene ends were 0 bases for V and 4 bases for J; bases not matched to a gene: 2. CDR3 length: 14 residues. The CDR3 reads CSAREGGVTGELFF. Written as DNA, the CDR3 is TGCAGTGCTAGAGAGGGGGGGGTCACCGGGGAGCTGTTTTTT.

This clonotype was seen repeatedly, ten times or more. The rearrangement uses TRBV7-8 and TRBJ1-6, with D perhaps matching TRBD1 (6 bases). Trimming cost V 6 bases and J 6 bases, with 12 bases left between them. Germline V lookup: CDR1 SGHVS, CDR2 FQNEAQ. This CDR3 has 14 residues. Written as DNA, the CDR3 is TGTGCCAGCAGTATAGACAGGCTTAATTCACCCCTCCACTTT. Residues: CASSIDRLNSPLHF. The full variable domain, with the rest looked up from reference TRBV7-8 and TRBJ1-6, is GAGVSQSPRYKVAKRGQDVALRCDPISGHVSLFWYQQALGQGPEFLTYFQNEAQLDKSGLPSDRFFAERPEGSVSTLKIQRTQQEDSAVYLCASSIDRLNSPLHFGNGTRLTVT.

This clonotype was counted many times. For the CDR3, the DNA is TGTGCCAGTAAGAAAAAAAGCGGGGAGATTTCGTCCTACGAGCAGTACTTC. Its protein product is CASKKKSGEISSYEQYF. The chain is built from TRBV27 and TRBJ2-7, with 7 bases that match TRBD2. The CDR3 loop spans 17 amino acids. Per germline, CDR1 MNHEY and CDR2 SMNVEV (reference sequence). V was clipped by 9 bases and J by 1 base; unmatched bases: 18.

The table lists this clonotype with many counts. The CDR3 DNA follows: TGTGCCAGCAGCTTGGAATTTGAGCAGTTCTTC. Its translation: CASSLEFEQFF. The chain has TRBV5-6 and TRBJ2-1; D uncertain. Germline lookup yields CDR1 SGHDT and CDR2 YYEEEE. V lost 0 bases to trimming and J lost 9 bases, with 4 bases between them. The CDR3 spans 11 residues.

This clonotype occurred many times. In DNA form, the CDR3 reads TGTGCCAGCAGCTCTCTAGGGGCCACAGATACGCAGTATTTT. Its translation: CASSSLGATDTQYF. V gene TRBV7-3 combines with J gene TRBJ2-3, with TRBD1 as a possible D gene (5 bases). Germline values: CDR1 SGHTA, CDR2 FQGTGA. The CDR3 covers 14 residues. Trimming took 4 bases from V and 2 from J, leaving 10 bases between them.

The table lists this clonotype with many counts. The chain joins TRBV3-1 to TRBJ1-5; a possible D gene is TRBD1 (5 bases). This CDR3 region has 17 residues. Per the germline V gene, CDR1 is LGHDT and CDR2 is YNNKEL (reference sequence). Trimming took 2 bases from V and 3 from J, leaving 17 bases between them. CDR3 bases: TGTGCCAGCAGCCAAAATGGTGGGGGTGTGGACAATCAGCCCCAGCATTTT. Protein: CASSQNGGGVDNQPQHF.

The J gene is TRBJ1-1, the V gene TRBV6-1, with D tentatively TRBD1 (5 bases). Trimming cost V 6 bases and J 1 base, with 15 bases left between them. The CDR3 is 15 residues long. Per germline, CDR1 MNHNS and CDR2 SASEGT. CDR3: CASRTTTVSNTEAFF. The DNA of the CDR3 is TGTGCCAGCAGGACAACGACAGTATCGAACACTGAAGCTTTCTTT.

This clonotype was seen repeatedly, ten times or more. The gene calls are TRBV12-3 or TRBV12-4 and TRBJ2-5; tentative D call: TRBD2 (5 bases). Trimming shortened V by 0 bases and J by 5 bases, and 10 bases separated the two germline ends. CDR3 size: 14 residues. The CDR3 bases are TGTGCCAGCAGTTTAGCGGGAGCGTGGGAGACCCAGTACTTC. Its protein is CASSLAGAWETQYF.

This clonotype was counted between two and nine times. This sequence joins TRBV28 and TRBJ1-5, with D perhaps TRBD1 (5 bases). Between the trimmed V and J ends, which lost 5 bases and 11 bases, there was a span of 13 bases. Germline V lookup: CDR1 MDHEN, CDR2 SYDVKM. This CDR3 contains 12 residues. Here the CDR3 reads CASSESGGTQHF. The CDR3 bases are TGTGCCAGCAGTGAGTCCGGGGGGACCCAGCATTTT. Supplemented by reference TRBV28 and TRBJ1-5, the full variable domain reads DVKVTQSSRYLVKRTGEKVFLECVQDMDHENMFWYRQDPGLGLRLIYFSYDVKMKEKGDIPEGYSVSREKKERFSLILESASTNQTSMYLCASSESGGTQHFGDGTRLSIL.

This clonotype has a count of ten or more. The chain combines TRBV28 with TRBJ1-1; 8 bases line up with TRBD1. Germline V gene sequence: CDR1 MDHEN, CDR2 SYDVKM. The CDR3 sequence is 15 residues long. Losses at the gene ends were 6 bases for V and 5 bases for J; bases not matched to a gene: 11. The CDR3: CASSPPGGGRTEAFF. The CDR3, as DNA: TGTGCCAGCAGCCCCCCAGGGGGCGGAAGGACTGAAGCTTTCTTT.

The rearrangement joins TRBV4-2 to TRBJ1-4; D is unclear. Germline CDR1 and CDR2: LGHNA and YNFKEQ. With 3 bases removed from V and 7 bases from J, the gap between germline ends came to 12 bases. The CDR3 is 14 residues long. For the CDR3, the DNA is TGTGCCAGCAGCCAGCCCGATCGGGGTGAAAAACTGTTTTTT. Encoded protein: CASSQPDRGEKLFF.

This clonotype was seen repeatedly, ten times or more. In DNA form, the CDR3 reads TGTGCCAGCAGCTTAGAATACGAGCAGTACTTC. The encoded protein is CASSLEYEQYF. V usage is TRBV7-9 and J usage is TRBJ2-7; no reliable D call. Germline assignment: CDR1 SEHNR and CDR2 FQNEAQ (reference sequence). The CDR3 runs to 11 residues. V lost 1 base and J 4 bases, leaving 2 bases between the germline ends.

This clonotype has ten or more counts. The chain carries TRBV3-1 and TRBJ1-5; TRBD1 agrees at 7 bases. Germline trimming cut 3 bases from V and 3 bases from J; bases unmatched to any gene: 5. The CDR3 runs to 15 residues. CDR1 and CDR2 from the germline V gene are LGHDT and YNNKEL (reference sequence). This chain's CDR3 is CASSQRQGVNQPQHF. The CDR3 coding sequence is TGTGCCAGCAGCCAGCGGCAGGGGGTCAATCAGCCCCAGCATTTT.

To note about this clonotype: This sequence may be a read error, since a much larger clone differs from it by one base. The V gene is TRBV12-3 or TRBV12-4, the J gene TRBJ2-7; TRBD1 matches 9 bases. With 5 bases clipped from V and 5 bases from J, the junction kept 10 bases outside the gene matches. The CDR3 extends over 15 amino acids. The CDR3 loop reads CASSPRGDRAHEQYF. Written as DNA, the CDR3 is TGTGCCAGCAGTCCGAGAGGGGACAGGGCCCACGAGCAGTACTTC.

This clonotype was picked up many times. This chain connects TRBV7-9 to TRBJ2-7; D not certain. There are 11 residues in the CDR3. The germline V gene encodes CDR1 SEHNR and CDR2 FQNEAQ (reference sequence). V lost 2 bases to trimming and J lost 5 bases, with 4 bases between them. In DNA form, the CDR3 reads TGTGCCAGCAGCTTAAGCCACGAGCAGTACTTC. Its protein product is CASSLSHEQYF.

The gene calls are TRBV14 and TRBJ2-7, with a weak D call TRBD1 (6 bases). Trimming took off 4 bases at V and 2 bases at J, with 12 bases between the two ends. Germline-derived CDR1 and CDR2 are SGHDN and FVKESK. The length of the CDR3 is 14 residues. The CDR3 is CASSRGQSPYEQYF. The CDR3 DNA sequence: TGTGCCAGCAGCCGTGGACAGTCCCCCTACGAGCAGTACTTC.

J is TRBJ1-5 and V is TRBV9, with D possibly matching TRBD1 (5 bases). Germline V gene sequence: CDR1 SGDLS, CDR2 YYNGEE. This CDR3 has 16 amino acids. The V and J ends lost 3 bases and 3 bases respectively, with 16 bases between them. The CDR3 reads CASSAIVRAYNQPQHF. The CDR3 DNA reads as TGTGCCAGCAGCGCCATCGTCAGGGCCTACAATCAGCCCCAGCATTTT.

The gene calls are TRBV5-4 and TRBJ2-7; tentatively, D is TRBD2 (6 bases). The CDR3 loop spans 17 amino acids. With 0 bases removed from V and 0 bases from J, the gap between germline ends came to 16 bases. The germline CDR1 and CDR2 sequences are SGHNT and YYREEE (reference sequence). CDR3 loop: CASSLVLARDLSYEQYF. CDR3 nucleotides: TGTGCCAGCAGCTTGGTGCTAGCGAGAGACCTCTCCTACGAGCAGTACTTC.